The entry below describes one T cell receptor (beta chain). Its antigen remains unidentified. Sequence at one end of the junction differs from germline and may be a read error. This entry comes from a study of CD8+CD57+ T cells in acquired aplastic anemia (dated by TCRdb to 2017 to 2018). The study in broad terms: Extracted DNA from sorted CD4+ and CD8+ cells averaged approximately 3 ug, ranging from about 0.18 to 27.4 ug. A CD8+CD57+ expansion meant a frequency higher than the mean frequency seen in healthy subjects. What the study reported, not specific to this receptor: No significant difference in CD8+ Simpson's diversity was found between patients and healthy controls (P=0.060). Although under 35 CD8+ CDR3 sequences were shared by patients and controls, these sequences appeared highly expressed in patients and within the immunodominant clones of patients.

Genomic DNA was used as template for profiling of TCR beta VDJ combinations and CDR3 sequences. An Illumina HiSeq 2000 was the platform used for TCR repertoire sequencing. Processing in the source paper ran as follows. TRBV/TRBJ rearrangement plots, CDR3 size and DJ length profiles, and Simpson's diversity index were used to assess repertoires. The most abundant DNA sequence in the deep sequencing data was defined as the immunodominant clone. CDR3 amino acid sequences were screened for sharing across subjects and were compared with published repertoires and the VDJdb database. TCRdb applied fastp at Q25 and MiXCR to the public reads, then kept only in-frame beta chains. Rows are combined by CDR3 protein, so each entry shows the most common genes and DNA. The V and J calls reflect TCRdb's pipeline rather than the authors' work. The sample table records 200,000 to 300,000 distinct CDR3 sequences; approximately 45% of these occur just once. Over 7.5% of the sample goes to the ten largest clones.

The CDR3 numbers 14 residues from cysteine through phenylalanine. Only CDR3 DNA remains: 42 bases, in frame from the first base. CDR1 and CDR2 (ENHRY, SYGVKD) derive from the germline V gene. The patients picked for sequencing were ones in whom flow cytometry had shown an expansion of CD8+CD57+ cells. All patients had severe acquired aplastic anemia diagnosed by International Study of Aplastic Anemia and Agranulocytosis and Camitta criteria. Patients had received no therapy at the time of blood sampling. TCR repertoires of sorted CD4+ and CD8+ blood T cells from severe aplastic anemia patients and healthy subjects were deep-sequenced in the study. In the USA, patient enrollment took place under clinicaltrials.gov protocols 00001620, 01623167, 00001397, 00071045, 00081523 and 00961064. Ficoll-Paque density gradient centrifugation was used to isolate peripheral blood mononuclear cells. Before DNA extraction, CD4+ and CD8+ T cells were sorted with FACS or magnetic beads.

Input material: sorted CD4+, CD8+, or CD8+CD57+ T cells (not recorded which) from PBMCs. Here the chain combines TRBV10-3 and TRBJ1-2, with the D gene call left open. The clonotype was recovered from a human donor with aplastic anemia. The CDR3 protein: CASSERLANYGYTF. The DNA is as follows: TGTGCCAGCAGTGAACGACTGGCTAACTATGGCTACACCTTC.